This T cell receptor (beta chain) appears in the sequencing data of a study of blood T cell repertoires in COVID-19. About the research overall: PBMCs, B-cell-depleted T cells, or T cells provided the cDNA or gDNA that made up the material.

Some clones are missing from TCRdb's copy, which holds only in-frame ones; the method was immunoSEQ multiplex PCR. Among 95,000 to 120,000 clones listed, approximately 91% were seen once. V lost 4 bases to trimming and J lost 2 bases, with 25 bases between them. The CDR3 length is 18 residues. Germline V gene data show CDR1 as SQVTM and CDR2 as ANQGSEA. The TCR sequence derives from an older woman who had recovered from COVID-19. V is TRBV29-1 and J is TRBJ2-3; tentative D call: TRBD2 (5 bases). Sequencing used peripheral blood. The DNA of the CDR3 is TGCAGCGTTGGTTCGGGGAAGTGGGAAGGGCCCCACACAGATACGCAGTATTTT. Protein: CSVGSGKWEGPHTDTQYF.